This TCR beta chain originates from a study of regulatory T cells in long-lasting Graves disease. Overall study: Over 5 years on antithyroid drugs plus positive TSH receptor antibodies marked Graves' disease as persistent. Study findings and constraints: Persistent disease showed a preference for TRBV28, TRBJ1-2 and TRBJ2-5. Patients whose Graves' disease persisted exhibited lower TCR diversity than those newly diagnosed.

This CDR3 has 13 residues. Germline CDR1 is MDHEN and CDR2 is SYDVKM. V dropped 6 bases and J dropped 5 bases, with 8 bases sitting between them. In building TCR beta libraries, iRepertoire HTBI primers were used together with Arm-PCR of CDR3 regions. TCRdb passed the multiplex PCR reads through MiXCR, listing each CDR3 protein once. Of a few hundred thousand distinct CDR3 sequences listed, around 20% are singletons. About this clonotype: The antigen is not known.

Time point meaning: persistent/refractory GD, antithyroid drugs over 5 years with positive TRAb. The authors made the TCR library using RNA they extracted from PBMCs. EDTA tubes received around 9 milliliters of collected peripheral blood. The clonotype was recovered from a female donor with Graves disease. The chain is built from TRBV28 and TRBJ1-6; D is uncertain. The material was peripheral blood mononuclear cells (PBMCs), obtained when the disease was refractory, from a patient treated with antithyroid drugs. The CDR3 reads CASSRPHNSPLHF. The CDR3 coding sequence is TGTGCCAGCAGCCGCCCCCATAATTCACCCCTCCACTTT. The full variable domain, in which reference TRBV28 and TRBJ1-6 provide the parts outside the CDR3, is DVKVTQSSRYLVKRTGEKVFLECVQDMDHENMFWYRQDPGLGLRLIYFSYDVKMKEKGDIPEGYSVSREKKERFSLILESASTNQTSMYLCASSRPHNSPLHFGNGTRLTVT.